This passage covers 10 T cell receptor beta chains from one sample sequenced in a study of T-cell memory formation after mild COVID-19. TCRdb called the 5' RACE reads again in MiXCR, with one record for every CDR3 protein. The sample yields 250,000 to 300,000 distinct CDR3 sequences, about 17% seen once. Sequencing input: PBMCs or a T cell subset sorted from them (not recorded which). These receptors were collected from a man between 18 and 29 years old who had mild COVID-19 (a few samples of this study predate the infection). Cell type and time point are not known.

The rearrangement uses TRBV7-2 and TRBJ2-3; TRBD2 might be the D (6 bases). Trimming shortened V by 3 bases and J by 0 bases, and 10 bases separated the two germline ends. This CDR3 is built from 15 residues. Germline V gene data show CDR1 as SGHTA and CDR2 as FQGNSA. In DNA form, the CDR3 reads TGTGCCAGCAGCTTTGCGCGGGGTAGCACAGATACGCAGTATTTT. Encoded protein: CASSFARGSTDTQYF.

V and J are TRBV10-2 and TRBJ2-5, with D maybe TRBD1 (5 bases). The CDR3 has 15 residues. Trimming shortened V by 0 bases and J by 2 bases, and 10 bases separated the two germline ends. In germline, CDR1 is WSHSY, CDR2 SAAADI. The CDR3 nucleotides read TGCGCCAGCAGTGAGTCGGGGCAGAGACAAGAGACCCAGTACTTC. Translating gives CASSESGQRQETQYF.

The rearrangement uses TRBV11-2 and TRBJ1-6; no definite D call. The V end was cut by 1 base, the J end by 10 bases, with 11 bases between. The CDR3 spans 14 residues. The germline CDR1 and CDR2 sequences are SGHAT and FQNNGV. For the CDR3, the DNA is TGTGCCAGCAGCTTAGGAGGGATTTACTCACCCCTCCACTTT. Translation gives CASSLGGIYSPLHF.

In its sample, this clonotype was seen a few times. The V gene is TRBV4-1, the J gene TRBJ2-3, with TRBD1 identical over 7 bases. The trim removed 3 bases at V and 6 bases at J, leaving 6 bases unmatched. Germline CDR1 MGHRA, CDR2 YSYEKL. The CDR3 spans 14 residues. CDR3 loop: CASSHQNRGDTQYF. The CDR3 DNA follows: TGCGCCAGCAGCCACCAAAACAGGGGCGATACGCAGTATTTT.

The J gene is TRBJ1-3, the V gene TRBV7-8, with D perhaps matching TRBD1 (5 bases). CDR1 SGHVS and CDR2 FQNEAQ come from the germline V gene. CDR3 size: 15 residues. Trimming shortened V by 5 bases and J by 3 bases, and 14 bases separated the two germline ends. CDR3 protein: CASSPQVGGGNTIYF. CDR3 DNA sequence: TGTGCCAGCAGCCCCCAAGTGGGGGGTGGAAACACCATATATTTT.

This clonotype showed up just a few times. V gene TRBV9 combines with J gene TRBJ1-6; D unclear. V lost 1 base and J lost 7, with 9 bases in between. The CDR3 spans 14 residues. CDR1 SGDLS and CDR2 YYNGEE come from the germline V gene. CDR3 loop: CASSVIGRNSPLHF. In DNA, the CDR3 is TGTGCCAGCAGCGTAATTGGAAGAAATTCACCCCTCCACTTT.

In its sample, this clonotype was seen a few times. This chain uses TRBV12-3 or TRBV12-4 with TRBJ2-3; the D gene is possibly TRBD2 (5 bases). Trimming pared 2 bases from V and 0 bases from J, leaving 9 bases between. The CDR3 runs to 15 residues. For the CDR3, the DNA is TGTGCCAGCAGTTTAAGCGGTTCTAGCACAGATACGCAGTATTTT. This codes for CASSLSGSSTDTQYF.

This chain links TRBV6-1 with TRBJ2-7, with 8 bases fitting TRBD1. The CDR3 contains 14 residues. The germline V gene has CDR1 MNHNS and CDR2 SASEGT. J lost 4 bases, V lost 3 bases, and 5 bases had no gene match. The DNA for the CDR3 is TGTGCCAGCAGTGATCAGGACAGGGCATACGAGCAGTACGTC. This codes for CASSDQDRAYEQYV.

This chain's CDR3 is CASSDVQGAGDTQYF. For the CDR3, the DNA is TGTGCCAGCAGTGACGTACAGGGGGCAGGGGATACGCAGTATTTT. V is TRBV25-1 and J is TRBJ2-3; 9 nucleotides align to TRBD1. This CDR3 has 15 residues. CDR1 and CDR2 (germline): MGHDK, SYGVNS. V gave up 3 bases and J gave up 6 bases; unmatched junction bases: 7.

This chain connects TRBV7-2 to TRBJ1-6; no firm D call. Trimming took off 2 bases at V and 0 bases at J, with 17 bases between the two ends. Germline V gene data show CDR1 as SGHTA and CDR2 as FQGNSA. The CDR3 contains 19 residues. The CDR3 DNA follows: TGTGCCAGCAGCTTATTAACGGGTCGCAGGAGCTCCTATAATTCACCCCTCCACTTT. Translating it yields CASSLLTGRRSSYNSPLHF.